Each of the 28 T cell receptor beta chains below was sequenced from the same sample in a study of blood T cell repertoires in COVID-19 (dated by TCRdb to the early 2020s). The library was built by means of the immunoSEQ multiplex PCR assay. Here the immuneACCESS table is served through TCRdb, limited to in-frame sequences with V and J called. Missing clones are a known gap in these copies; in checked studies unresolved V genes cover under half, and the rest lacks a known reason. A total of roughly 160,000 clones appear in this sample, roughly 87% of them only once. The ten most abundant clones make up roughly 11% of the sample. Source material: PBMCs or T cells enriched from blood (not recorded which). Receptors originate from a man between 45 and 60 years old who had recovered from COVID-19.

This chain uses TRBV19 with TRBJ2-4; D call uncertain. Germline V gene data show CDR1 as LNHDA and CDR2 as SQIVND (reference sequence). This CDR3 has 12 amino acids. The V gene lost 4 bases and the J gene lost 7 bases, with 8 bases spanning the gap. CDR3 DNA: TGTGCCAGTAGTAACCTATTGAACATTCAGTACTTC. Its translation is CASSNLLNIQYF.

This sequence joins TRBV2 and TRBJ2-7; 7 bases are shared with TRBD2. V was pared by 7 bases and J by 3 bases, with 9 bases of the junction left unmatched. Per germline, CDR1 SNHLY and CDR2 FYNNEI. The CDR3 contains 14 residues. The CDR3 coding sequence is TGTGCCAGCACTCAGGCCCGCGGGAGCTACGAGCAGTACTTC. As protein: CASTQARGSYEQYF.

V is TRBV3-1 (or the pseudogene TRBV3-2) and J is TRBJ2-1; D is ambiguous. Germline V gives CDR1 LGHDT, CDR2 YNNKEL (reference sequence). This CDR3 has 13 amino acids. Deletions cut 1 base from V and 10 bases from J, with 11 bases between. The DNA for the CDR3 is TGTGCCAGCAGCCAAGTATCTTCCGGGGAGCAGTTCTTC. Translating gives CASSQVSSGEQFF.

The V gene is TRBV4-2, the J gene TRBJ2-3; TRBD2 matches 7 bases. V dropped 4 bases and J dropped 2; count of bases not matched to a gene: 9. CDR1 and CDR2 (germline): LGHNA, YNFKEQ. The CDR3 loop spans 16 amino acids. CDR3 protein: CASSPKGRDYTDTQYF. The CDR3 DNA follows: TGTGCCAGCAGCCCTAAGGGGAGGGACTACACAGATACGCAGTATTTT.

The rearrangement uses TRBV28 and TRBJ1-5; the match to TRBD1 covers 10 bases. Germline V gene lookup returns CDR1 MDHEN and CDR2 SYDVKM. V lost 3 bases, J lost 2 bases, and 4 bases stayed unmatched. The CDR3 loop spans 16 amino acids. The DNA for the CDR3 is TGTGCCAGCAGTTTTCTTGGGACAGGGGGCAATCAGCCCCAGCATTTT. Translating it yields CASSFLGTGGNQPQHF.

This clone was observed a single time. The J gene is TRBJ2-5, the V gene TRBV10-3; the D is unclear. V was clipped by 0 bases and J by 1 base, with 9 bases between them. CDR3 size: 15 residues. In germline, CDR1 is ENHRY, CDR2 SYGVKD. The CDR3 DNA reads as TGTGCCATCAGTGAGTCCTCGACAAGCCAAGAGACCCAGTACTTC. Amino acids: CAISESSTSQETQYF.

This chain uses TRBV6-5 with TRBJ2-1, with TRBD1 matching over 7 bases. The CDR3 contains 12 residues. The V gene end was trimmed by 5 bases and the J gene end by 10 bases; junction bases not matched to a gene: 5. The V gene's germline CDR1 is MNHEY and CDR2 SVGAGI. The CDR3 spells CASSPQGKEQFF. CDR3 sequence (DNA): TGTGCCAGCAGTCCACAGGGGAAGGAGCAGTTCTTC.

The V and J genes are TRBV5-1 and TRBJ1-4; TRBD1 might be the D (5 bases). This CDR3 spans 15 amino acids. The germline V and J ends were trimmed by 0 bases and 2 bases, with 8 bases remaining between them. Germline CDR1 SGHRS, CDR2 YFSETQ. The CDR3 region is CASSLVGVTNEKLFF. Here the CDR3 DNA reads TGCGCCAGCAGCTTGGTAGGGGTGACTAATGAAAAACTGTTTTTT.

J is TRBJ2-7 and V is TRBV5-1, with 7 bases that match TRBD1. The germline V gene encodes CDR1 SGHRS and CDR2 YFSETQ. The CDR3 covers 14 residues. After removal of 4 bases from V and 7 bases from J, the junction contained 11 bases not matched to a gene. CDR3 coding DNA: TGCGCCAGCAGCACCGGACAGGTTGTGGGGGAGCAGTACTTC. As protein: CASSTGQVVGEQYF.

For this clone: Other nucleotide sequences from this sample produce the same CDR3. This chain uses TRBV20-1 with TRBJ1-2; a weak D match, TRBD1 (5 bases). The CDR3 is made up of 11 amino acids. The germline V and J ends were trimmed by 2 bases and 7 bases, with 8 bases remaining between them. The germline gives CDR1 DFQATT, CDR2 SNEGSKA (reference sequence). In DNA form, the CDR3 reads TGCAGTGCTAGATGGGGGGTTGGCTACACCTTC. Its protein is CSARWGVGYTF.

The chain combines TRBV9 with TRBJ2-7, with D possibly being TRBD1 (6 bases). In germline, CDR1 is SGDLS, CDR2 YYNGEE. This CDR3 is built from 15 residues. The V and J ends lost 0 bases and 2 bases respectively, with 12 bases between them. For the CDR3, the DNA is TGTGCCAGCAGCGTAGGGGGGACATCGACCTACGAGCAGTACTTC. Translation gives CASSVGGTSTYEQYF.

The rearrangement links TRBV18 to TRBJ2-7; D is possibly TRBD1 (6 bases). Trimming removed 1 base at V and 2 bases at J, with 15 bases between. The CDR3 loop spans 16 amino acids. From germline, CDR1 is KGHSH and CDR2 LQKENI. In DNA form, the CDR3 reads TGTGCCAGCTCACCACTGGTTACCACAGGGCCCTACGAGCAGTACTTC. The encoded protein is CASSPLVTTGPYEQYF.

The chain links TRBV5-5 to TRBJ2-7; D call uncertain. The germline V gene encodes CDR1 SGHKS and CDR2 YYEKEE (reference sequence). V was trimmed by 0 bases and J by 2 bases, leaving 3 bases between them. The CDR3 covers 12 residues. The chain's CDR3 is CASSLAAYEQYF. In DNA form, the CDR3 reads TGTGCCAGCAGCTTGGCCGCCTACGAGCAGTACTTC.

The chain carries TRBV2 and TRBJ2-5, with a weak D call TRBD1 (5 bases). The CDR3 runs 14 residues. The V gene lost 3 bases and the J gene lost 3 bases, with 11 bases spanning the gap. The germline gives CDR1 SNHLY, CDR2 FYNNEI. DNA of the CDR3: TGTGCCAGCAGTGACCTAGGGGCGGAAGAGACCCAGTACTTC. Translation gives CASSDLGAEETQYF.

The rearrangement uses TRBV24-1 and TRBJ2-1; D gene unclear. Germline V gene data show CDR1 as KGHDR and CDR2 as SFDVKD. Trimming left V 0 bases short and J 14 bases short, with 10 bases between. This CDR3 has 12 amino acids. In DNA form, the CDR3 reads TGTGCCACCAGTGATTTGTGGCAGGCGAAGTTCTTC. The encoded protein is CATSDLWQAKFF.

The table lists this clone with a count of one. CDR3 nucleotides: TGCGCCAGCAGCCTTGGACAGGGAGCCGAAAAACTGTTTTTT. The encoded protein is CASSLGQGAEKLFF. The chain has TRBV4-1 and TRBJ1-4, with 8 bases lining up with TRBD1. J was trimmed by 8 bases and V by 4 bases; bases with no gene match: 6. Per the germline V gene, CDR1 is MGHRA and CDR2 is YSYEKL. The CDR3 runs 14 residues.

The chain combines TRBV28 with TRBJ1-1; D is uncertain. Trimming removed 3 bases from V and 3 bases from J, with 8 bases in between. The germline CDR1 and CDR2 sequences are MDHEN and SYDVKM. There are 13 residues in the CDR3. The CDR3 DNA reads TGTGCCAGCAGTTTTTCGTCCTACACTGAAGCTTTCTTT. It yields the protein CASSFSSYTEAFF.

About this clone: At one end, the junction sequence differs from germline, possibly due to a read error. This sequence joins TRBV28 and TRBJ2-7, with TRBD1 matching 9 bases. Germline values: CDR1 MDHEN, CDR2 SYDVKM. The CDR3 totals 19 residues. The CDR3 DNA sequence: TGTGCCAGCACCCCCGGACACTTAATTCCGGGACAGGGCTCCCACGAGCAGTACTTC. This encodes CASTPGHLIPGQGSHEQYF.

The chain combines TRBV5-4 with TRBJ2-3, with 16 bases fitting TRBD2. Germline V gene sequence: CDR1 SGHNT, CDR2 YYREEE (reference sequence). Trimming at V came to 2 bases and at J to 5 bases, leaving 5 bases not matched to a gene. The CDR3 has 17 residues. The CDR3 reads CASSFGTSGGAGDTQYF. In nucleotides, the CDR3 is TGTGCCAGCAGCTTCGGGACTAGCGGGGGGGCCGGAGATACGCAGTATTTT.

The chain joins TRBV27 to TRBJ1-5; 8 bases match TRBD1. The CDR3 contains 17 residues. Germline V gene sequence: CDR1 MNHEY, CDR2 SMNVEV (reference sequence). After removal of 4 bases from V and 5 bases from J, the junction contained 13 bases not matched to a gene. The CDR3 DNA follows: TGTGCCAGCAGTTCCAAGGGGACAGGCCTCCAATATCAGCCCCAGCATTTT. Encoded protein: CASSSKGTGLQYQPQHF.

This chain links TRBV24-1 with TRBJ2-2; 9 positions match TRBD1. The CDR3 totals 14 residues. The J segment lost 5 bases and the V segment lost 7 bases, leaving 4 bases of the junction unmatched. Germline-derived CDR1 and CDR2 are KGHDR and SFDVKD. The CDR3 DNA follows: TGTGCCACCAGGACAGGGGGAGGGACCGGGGAGCTGTTTTTT. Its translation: CATRTGGGTGELFF.

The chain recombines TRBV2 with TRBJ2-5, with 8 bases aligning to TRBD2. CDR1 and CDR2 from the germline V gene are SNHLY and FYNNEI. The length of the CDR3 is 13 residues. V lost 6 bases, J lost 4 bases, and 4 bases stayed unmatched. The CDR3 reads CASSGTRVETQYF. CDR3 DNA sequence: TGTGCCAGCAGCGGGACTAGAGTAGAGACCCAGTACTTC.

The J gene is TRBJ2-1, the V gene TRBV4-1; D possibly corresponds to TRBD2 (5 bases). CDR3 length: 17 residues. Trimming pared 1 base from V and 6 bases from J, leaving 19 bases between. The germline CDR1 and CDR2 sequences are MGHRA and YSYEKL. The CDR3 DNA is TGCGCCAGCAGCCAAGGTCCGGGAACTAATTCCCCCAATGAGCAGTTCTTC. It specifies CASSQGPGTNSPNEQFF.

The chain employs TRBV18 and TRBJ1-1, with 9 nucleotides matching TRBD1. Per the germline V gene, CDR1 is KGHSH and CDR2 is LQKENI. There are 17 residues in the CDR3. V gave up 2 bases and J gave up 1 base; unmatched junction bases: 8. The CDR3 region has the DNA TGTGCCAGCTCACCAGAACAGGGGGCTCTAGCGAACACTGAAGCTTTCTTT. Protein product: CASSPEQGALANTEAFF.

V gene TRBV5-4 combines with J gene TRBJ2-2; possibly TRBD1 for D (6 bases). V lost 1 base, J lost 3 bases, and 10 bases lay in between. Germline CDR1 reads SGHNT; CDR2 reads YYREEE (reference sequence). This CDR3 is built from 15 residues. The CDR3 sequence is CASSLRAGDTGELFF. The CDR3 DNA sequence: TGTGCCAGCAGCTTGCGCGCAGGGGACACCGGGGAGCTGTTTTTT.

The CDR3 spells CATSDSPGSGGETQYF. The CDR3, as DNA: TGTGCCACCAGTGATTCCCCGGGATCCGGCGGGGAGACCCAGTACTTC. V is TRBV24-1 and J is TRBJ2-5, with a possible D match to TRBD2 (5 bases). Germline V lookup: CDR1 KGHDR, CDR2 SFDVKD. Trimming pared 2 bases from V and 5 bases from J, leaving 17 bases between. The CDR3 has 16 amino acids.

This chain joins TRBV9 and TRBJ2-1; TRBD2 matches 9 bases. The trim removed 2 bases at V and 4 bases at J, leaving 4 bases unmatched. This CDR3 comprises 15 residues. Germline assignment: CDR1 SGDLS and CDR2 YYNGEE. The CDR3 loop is CASSVSGGLYNEQFF. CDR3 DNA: TGTGCCAGCAGCGTCAGCGGGGGGTTATACAATGAGCAGTTCTTC.

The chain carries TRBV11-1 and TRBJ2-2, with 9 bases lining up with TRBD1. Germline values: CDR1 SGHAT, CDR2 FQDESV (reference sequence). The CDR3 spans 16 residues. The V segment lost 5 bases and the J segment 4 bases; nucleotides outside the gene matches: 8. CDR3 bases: TGTGCCAGCAGCCCAGCCGGGACAGGGCTCACCGGGGAGCTGTTTTTT. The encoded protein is CASSPAGTGLTGELFF. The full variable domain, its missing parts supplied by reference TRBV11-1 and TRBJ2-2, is EAEVAQSPRYKITEKSQAVAFWCDPISGHATLYWYRQILGQGPELLVQFQDESVVDDSQLPKDRFSAERLKGVDSTLKIQPAELGDSAMYLCASSPAGTGLTGELFFGEGSRLTVL.